The 9 T cell receptor beta chains reported below all come from one sample, sequenced in a study of tumor-infiltrating lymphocytes in primary liver carcinoma. Investigators took RNA and DNA out together from roughly 21-30 mg of unsorted bulk tissue. A primer in the constant region served to generate TCR beta cDNA from roughly 520 ng of total RNA. Employing slightly modified ARM-PCR, three nested multiplex PCR rounds were run, and these gave rise to the TCR beta libraries. The two initial PCR rounds, nine to eleven cycles each, used TRBV1-TRBV30 forward and C-beta reverse primers. TCRdb independently ran MiXCR on the multiplex PCR reads; one entry per CDR3 protein. The sample holds more than 95,000 distinct CDR3 sequences, roughly 85% seen once. Sequencing was done on a sample of liver tumor tissue from sampling region 3. Subset: tumor region T3, left-lateral pole. Receptors originate from a man aged 35 to 55 with primary liver carcinoma and hepatitis B virus infection.

This clonotype was counted once. The gene calls are TRBV6-1 and TRBJ2-1; D not certain. Trimming left V 1 base short and J 8 bases short, with 18 bases between. Germline CDR1 reads MNHNS; CDR2 reads SASEGT. The CDR3 sequence is 16 residues long. Here the CDR3 reads CASSEEVREVFYEQFF. CDR3 in DNA: TGTGCCAGCAGTGAAGAGGTCCGAGAAGTTTTCTATGAGCAGTTCTTC.

As regards this clonotype: A junction end diverges from the germline sequence, so it may reflect a read error. This rearrangement joins TRBV4-3 to TRBJ2-5; D gene unclear. The CDR3 has 13 residues. CDR1 LGHNA and CDR2 YSLEER come from the germline V gene. The CDR3 DNA reads TGCGCCAGCAGCCAAGTCCTAATGGCGTCCCAGTATTTC. As protein: CASSQVLMASQYF.

Concerning this clonotype itself: Compared with germline, one end of the junction differs, possibly owing to a read error. V usage is TRBV12-3 or TRBV12-4 and J usage is TRBJ2-2; weak D call: TRBD2 (6 bases). There are 17 residues in the CDR3. The CDR3 region is CASSFFPGGFNTRELFF. The CDR3 DNA reads TGTGCCAGCAGTTTTTTCCCCGGGGGATTTAACACCAGGGAGCTGTTTTTT.

This clonotype was found once. One end of the junction fails to match germline, which may point to a read error. This chain uses TRBV12-3 or TRBV12-4 with TRBJ1-1; possibly TRBD1 for D (5 bases). The CDR3 is 15 amino acids. The chain's CDR3 is CVSSMGGALGTEAFF. The CDR3 DNA is TGTGTCAGCAGTATGGGTGGGGCGCTTGGCACTGAAGCTTTCTTT.

V gene TRBV6-5 combines with J gene TRBJ1-6, with 9 bases lining up with TRBD1. V shed 10 bases, J shed 9 bases, and the junction held 13 bases outside the gene matches. CDR1 is MNHEY, CDR2 SVGAGI, per germline. CDR3 length equals 15 residues. The CDR3 spells CANRRDTGGGSPLHF. For the CDR3, the DNA is TGTGCCAACAGGAGAGACACAGGGGGCGGTTCACCCCTCCACTTT.

As concerns this clonotype: The CDR3 end shows no conserved phenylalanine or tryptophan, and so a read error is likely. V usage is TRBV6-1 and J usage is TRBJ2-5; D uncertain. CDR3 length: 15 residues. Germline V gene sequence: CDR1 MNHNS, CDR2 SASEGT. CDR3 sequence: CVSSEAVGCQETQYL. CDR3 DNA: TGTGTCAGCAGTGAAGCTGTGGGCTGCCAAGAGACCCAGTACCTC.

The chain is built from TRBV5-6 and TRBJ2-7; D gene unclear. The CDR3 is made up of 15 amino acids. The germline V gene has CDR1 SGHDT and CDR2 YYEEEE. V was pared by 4 bases and J by 6 bases, with 20 bases between. The CDR3 nucleotides read TGTGCCAGCAGCAGGGATGCCCCCGGACCCGCCGAGCAGTACTTC. It yields the protein CASSRDAPGPAEQYF. Together with reference TRBV5-6 and TRBJ2-7, the CDR3 gives the full variable domain: DAGVTQSPTHLIKTRGQQVTLRCSPKSGHDTVSWYQQALGQGPQFIFQYYEEEERQRGNFPDRFSGHQFPNYSSELNVNALLLGDSALYLCASSRDAPGPAEQYFGPGTRLTVT.

As for this clonotype: One end of the junction fails to match germline, which may point to a read error. The chain recombines TRBV11-2 with TRBJ2-7; TRBD1 is a possible D gene (5 bases). This CDR3 spans 14 amino acids. The V gene's germline CDR1 is SGHAT and CDR2 FQNNGV. As DNA, the CDR3 is TGTGCCAGTAGCTCTAACAGGAACTCCTGCGAGCAATACTTC. It yields the protein CASSSNRNSCEQYF.

With regard to this clonotype: A read error may account for a junction end that differs from germline. This CDR3 is CDSSEAGGQGPDTQYF. CDR3 DNA sequence: TGTGACAGCAGTGAAGCAGGAGGACAGGGACCAGATACGCAATATTTT. The gene calls are TRBV6-1 and TRBJ2-3; 8 positions match TRBD1. Germline CDR1 MNHNS, CDR2 SASEGT. The CDR3 is 16 residues long.